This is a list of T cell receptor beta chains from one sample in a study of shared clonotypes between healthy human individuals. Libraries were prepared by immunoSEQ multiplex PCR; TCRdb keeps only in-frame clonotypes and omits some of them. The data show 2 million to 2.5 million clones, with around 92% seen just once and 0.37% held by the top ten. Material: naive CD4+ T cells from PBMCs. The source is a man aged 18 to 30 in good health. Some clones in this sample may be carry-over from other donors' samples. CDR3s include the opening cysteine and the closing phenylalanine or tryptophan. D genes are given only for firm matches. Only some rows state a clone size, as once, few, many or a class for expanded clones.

CDR3aa: CANLGELFF; CDR3nt: TGTGCCAACCTCGGGGAGCTGTTTTTT; abundance: NA; len: 9; v_gene: TRBV6-9; j_gene: TRBJ2-2; d_gene: NA
CDR3aa: CASSWDRGQETQYF; CDR3nt: TGTGCCAGCAGTTGGGACAGGGGCCAAGAGACCCAGTACTTC; abundance: once; len: 14; v_gene: TRBV28; j_gene: TRBJ2-5; d_gene: TRBD1
CDR3aa: CASTRRGGDQETQYF; CDR3nt: TGTGCCAGCACCCGTCGGGGGGGGGACCAAGAGACCCAGTACTTC; abundance: NA; len: 15; v_gene: TRBV9; j_gene: TRBJ2-5; d_gene: TRBD2
CDR3aa: CASRYSGQGKAYEQYF; CDR3nt: TGTGCCAGCAGGTACTCGGGACAGGGGAAAGCGTACGAGCAGTACTTC; abundance: NA; len: 16; v_gene: TRBV28; j_gene: TRBJ2-7; d_gene: TRBD1
CDR3aa: CSVEAVSYNEQFF; CDR3nt: TGCAGCGTTGAAGCGGTCTCCTACAATGAGCAGTTCTTC; abundance: NA; len: 13; v_gene: TRBV29-1; j_gene: TRBJ2-1; d_gene: NA
CDR3aa: CSVLIPGLARNEQFF; CDR3nt: TGCAGCGTTTTAATCCCGGGACTAGCCCGCAATGAGCAGTTCTTC; abundance: NA; len: 15; v_gene: TRBV29-1; j_gene: TRBJ2-1; d_gene: TRBD2
CDR3aa: CASSSPKNTEAFF; CDR3nt: TGTGCCAGCAGTTCCCCAAAGAACACTGAAGCTTTCTTT; abundance: NA; len: 13; v_gene: TRBV6-6; j_gene: TRBJ1-1; d_gene: NA
CDR3aa: CASGPLAFF; CDR3nt: TGTGCCAGCGGCCCACTAGCTTTCTTT; abundance: NA; len: 9; v_gene: TRBV28; j_gene: TRBJ1-1; d_gene: NA
CDR3aa: CASSLEGVNNEQFF; CDR3nt: TGCGCCAGCAGCTTGGAGGGGGTGAACAATGAGCAGTTCTTC; abundance: NA; len: 14; v_gene: TRBV5-1; j_gene: TRBJ2-1; d_gene: NA
CDR3aa: CASSQARPTSAYEQYF; CDR3nt: TGTGCCAGCAGCCAAGCCCGCCCCACTAGCGCCTACGAGCAGTACTTC; abundance: NA; len: 16; v_gene: TRBV4-2; j_gene: TRBJ2-7; d_gene: TRBD2
CDR3aa: CASTPGYFNEQFF; CDR3nt: TGTGCCAGTACCCCAGGCTACTTCAATGAGCAGTTCTTC; abundance: once; len: 13; v_gene: TRBV19; j_gene: TRBJ2-1; d_gene: NA
CDR3aa: CASSLMSIYSNQPQHF; CDR3nt: TGTGCCAGCAGTTTAATGAGCATCTATAGCAATCAGCCCCAGCATTTT; abundance: NA; len: 16; v_gene: TRBV28; j_gene: TRBJ1-5; d_gene: NA
CDR3aa: CASSSRDSKNIQYF; CDR3nt: TGTGCCAGCAGTAGCCGGGACAGCAAGAACATTCAGTACTTC; abundance: NA; len: 14; v_gene: TRBV6-5; j_gene: TRBJ2-4; d_gene: TRBD1
CDR3aa: CATSRRQSSGNTIYF; CDR3nt: TGTGCCACCAGCAGGCGACAGTCCTCTGGAAACACCATATATTTT; abundance: NA; len: 15; v_gene: TRBV15; j_gene: TRBJ1-3; d_gene: NA
CDR3aa: CSVAPLAGNTIYF; CDR3nt: TGCAGCGTTGCCCCATTGGCTGGAAACACCATATATTTT; abundance: NA; len: 13; v_gene: TRBV29-1; j_gene: TRBJ1-3; d_gene: NA
CDR3aa: CASSPAGAWSTEAFF; CDR3nt: TGTGCCAGCAGCCCCGCCGGAGCATGGAGCACTGAAGCTTTCTTT; abundance: NA; len: 15; v_gene: TRBV9; j_gene: TRBJ1-1; d_gene: NA
CDR3aa: CASSYRDRTHQYF; CDR3nt: TGTGCCAGCAGTTACCGTGACAGAACTCATCAGTACTTC; abundance: NA; len: 13; v_gene: TRBV6-5; j_gene: TRBJ2-7; d_gene: NA